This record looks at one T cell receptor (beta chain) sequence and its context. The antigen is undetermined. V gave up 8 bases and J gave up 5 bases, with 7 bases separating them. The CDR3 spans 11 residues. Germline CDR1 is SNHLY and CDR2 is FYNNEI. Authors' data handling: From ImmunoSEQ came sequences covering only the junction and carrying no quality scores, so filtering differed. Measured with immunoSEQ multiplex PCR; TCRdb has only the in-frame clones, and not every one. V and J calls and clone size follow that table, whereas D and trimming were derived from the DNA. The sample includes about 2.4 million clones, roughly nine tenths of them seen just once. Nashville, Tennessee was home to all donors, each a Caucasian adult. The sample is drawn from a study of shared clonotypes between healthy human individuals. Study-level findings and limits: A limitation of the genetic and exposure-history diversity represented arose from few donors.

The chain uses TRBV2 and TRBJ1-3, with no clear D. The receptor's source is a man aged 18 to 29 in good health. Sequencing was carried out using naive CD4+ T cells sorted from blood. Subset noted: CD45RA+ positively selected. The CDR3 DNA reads TGTGCCAGCTCCCCCAGAAACACCATATATTTT. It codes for CASSPRNTIYF.